The 3 T cell receptor beta chains below come from one sample, sequenced in a study of blood T cell repertoires in COVID-19. TCRdb's table, derived via immunoSEQ multiplex PCR, lists solely in-frame clones and lacks some. The table lists around 250,000 clones, approximately 85% of them singletons. Sequencing input: PBMCs or T cells enriched from blood (not recorded which). The receptors come from a woman aged 45-60 years who had recovered from COVID-19.

The chain uses TRBV19 and TRBJ2-3, with TRBD2 as a possible D gene (5 bases). The ends were cut back, 0 bases at V and 5 bases at J, with 12 bases in the middle. The CDR3 consists of 15 residues. Per germline, CDR1 LNHDA and CDR2 SQIVND (reference sequence). The chain's CDR3 is CASSIDRGVEDTQYF. DNA of the CDR3: TGTGCCAGTAGTATAGATCGGGGAGTTGAAGATACGCAGTATTTT.

V usage is TRBV5-3 and J usage is TRBJ2-7; no clear D. Being an ORF, TRBV5-3 has a function that is uncertain. With 2 bases removed from V and 0 bases from J, the gap between germline ends came to 9 bases. The CDR3 runs 14 residues. The CDR3 nucleotides are TGTGCCAGAAGCTTCCGAGTGAGCTCCTACGAGCAGTACTTC. Amino acid sequence: CARSFRVSSYEQYF.

This CDR3 is CASSLTGLGGLAWNEQFF. In nucleotides, the CDR3 is TGTGCCAGCAGCTTAACTGGTTTGGGGGGACTAGCTTGGAATGAGCAGTTCTTC. The gene calls are TRBV7-3 and TRBJ2-1, with TRBD2 matching over 9 bases. V dropped 0 bases and J dropped 7; count of bases not matched to a gene: 13. Germline V lookup: CDR1 SGHTA, CDR2 FQGTGA. There are 18 residues in the CDR3. Full variable domain (outside the CDR3, taken from reference TRBV7-3 and TRBJ2-1): GAGVSQTPSNKVTEKGKYVELRCDPISGHTALYWYRQSLGQGPEFLIYFQGTGAADDSGLPNDRFFAVRPEGSVSTLKIQRTERGDSAVYLCASSLTGLGGLAWNEQFFGPGTRLTVL.